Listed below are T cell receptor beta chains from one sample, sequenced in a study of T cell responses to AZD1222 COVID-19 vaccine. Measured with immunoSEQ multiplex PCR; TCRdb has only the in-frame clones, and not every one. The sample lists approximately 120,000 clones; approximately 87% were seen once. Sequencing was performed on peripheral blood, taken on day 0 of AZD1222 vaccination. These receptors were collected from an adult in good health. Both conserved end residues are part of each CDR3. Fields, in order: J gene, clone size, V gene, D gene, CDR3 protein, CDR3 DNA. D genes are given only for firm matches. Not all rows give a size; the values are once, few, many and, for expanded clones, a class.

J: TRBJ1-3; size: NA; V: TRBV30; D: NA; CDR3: CAWSRTESSGNTIYF; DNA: TGTGCCTGGAGCCGGACAGAATCCTCTGGAAACACCATATATTTT
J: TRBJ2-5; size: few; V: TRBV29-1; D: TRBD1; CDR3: CSVRDRKETQYF; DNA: TGCAGCGTCAGGGACAGAAAAGAGACCCAGTACTTC
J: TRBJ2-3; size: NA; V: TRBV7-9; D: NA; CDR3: CASGDTDTQYF; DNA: TGTGCCAGCGGAGACACAGATACGCAGTATTTT
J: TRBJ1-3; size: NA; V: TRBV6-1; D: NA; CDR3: CASSEGTGRNTIYF; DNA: TGTGCCAGCAGTGAAGGAACAGGGAGAAACACCATATATTTT
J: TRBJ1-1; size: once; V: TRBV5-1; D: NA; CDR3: CASSLGKNTEAFF; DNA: TGCGCCAGCAGCTTGGGCAAGAACACTGAAGCTTTCTTT
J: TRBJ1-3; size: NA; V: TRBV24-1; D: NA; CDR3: CATRDKGTGNTIYF; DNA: TGTGCCACCAGGGATAAGGGGACTGGAAACACCATATATTTT
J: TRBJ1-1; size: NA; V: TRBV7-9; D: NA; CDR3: CASSLTGLRTEAFF; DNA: TGTGCCAGCAGCTTAACAGGGTTAAGGACTGAAGCTTTCTTT
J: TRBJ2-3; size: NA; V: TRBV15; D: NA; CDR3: CATSRVGLVSTDTQYF; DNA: TGTGCCACCAGCAGAGTAGGGTTAGTTAGCACAGATACGCAGTATTTT
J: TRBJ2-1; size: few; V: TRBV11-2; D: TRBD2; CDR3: CASSLDRTSIQFF; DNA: TGTGCCAGCAGCTTAGATCGGACTAGCATCCAGTTCTTC
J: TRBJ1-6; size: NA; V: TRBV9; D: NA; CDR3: CASSSNSNSPLHF; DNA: TGTGCCAGCAGCTCTAATTCCAATTCACCCCTCCACTTT
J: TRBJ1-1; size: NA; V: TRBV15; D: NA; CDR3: CATRAQGNAEAFF; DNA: TGTGCCACCAGGGCTCAGGGAAACGCTGAAGCTTTCTTT
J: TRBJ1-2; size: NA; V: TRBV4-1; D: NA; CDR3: CASSQGGIQALYGYTF; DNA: TGCGCCAGCAGCCAAGGGGGAATACAGGCGCTCTATGGCTACACCTTC
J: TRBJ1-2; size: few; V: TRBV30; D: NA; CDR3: CAGWRRGLNYGYTF; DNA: TGTGCCGGGTGGAGGAGGGGCCTCAACTATGGCTACACCTTC
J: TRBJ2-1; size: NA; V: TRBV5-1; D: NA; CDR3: CASRAGSPSDEQFF; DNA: TGCGCCAGCAGGGCGGGGAGCCCTTCGGATGAGCAGTTCTTC
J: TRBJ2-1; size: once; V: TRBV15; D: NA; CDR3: CATSREGRLSYNEQFF; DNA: TGTGCCACCAGCAGAGAAGGCAGGCTATCCTACAATGAGCAGTTCTTC
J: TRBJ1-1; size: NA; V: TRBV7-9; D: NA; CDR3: CASSPERGYTEAFF; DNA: TGTGCCAGCAGCCCGGAGCGGGGGTACACTGAAGCTTTCTTT
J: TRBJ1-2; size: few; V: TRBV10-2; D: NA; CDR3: CASRDGYGYTF; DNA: TGCGCCAGCAGGGACGGCTATGGCTACACCTTC
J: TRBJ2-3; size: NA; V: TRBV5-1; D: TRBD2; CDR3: CASSPGGSTDTQYF; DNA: TGCGCCAGCAGCCCGGGGGGTAGCACAGATACGCAGTATTTT
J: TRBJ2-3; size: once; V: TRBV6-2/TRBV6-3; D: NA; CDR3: CASSPGARTDTQYF; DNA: TGTGCCAGCAGTCCGGGGGCTAGAACAGATACGCAGTATTTT
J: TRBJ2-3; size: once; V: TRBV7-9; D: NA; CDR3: CASSFSGRTDTQYF; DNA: TGTGCCAGCAGCTTTAGCGGACGCACAGATACGCAGTATTTT
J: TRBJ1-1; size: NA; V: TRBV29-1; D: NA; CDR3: CSVQYGVEAFF; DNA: TGCAGCGTTCAGTATGGCGTTGAAGCTTTCTTT
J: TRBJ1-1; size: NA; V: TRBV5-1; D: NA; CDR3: CASSFLQANTEAFF; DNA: TGCGCCAGCAGCTTCCTGCAGGCGAACACTGAAGCTTTCTTT
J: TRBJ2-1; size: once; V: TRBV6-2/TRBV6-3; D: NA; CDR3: CASSLRGGPNEQFF; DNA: TGTGCCAGCAGTTTAAGGGGAGGCCCCAATGAGCAGTTCTTC